This entry concerns a single T cell receptor beta chain. The antigen remains unidentified. This specimen belongs to a study of beta chain features in type 1 diabetes. Notes on the study in general: Whether TCRB rearrangement is influenced by HLA type was left unresolved in this analysis. Type 1 diabetes patients had moderately but significantly shorter TCRB CDR3s in all four CD4+ subsets.

The V segment lost 3 bases and the J segment 7 bases; nucleotides outside the gene matches: 8. Looked up from germline, CDR1 is MGHRA and CDR2 is YSYEKL. This CDR3 is 14 amino acids long. As every portion of the isolated RNA was reverse transcribed, the sequencing read expressed TCRB transcripts. Data came from immunoSEQ multiplex PCR; TCRdb stores just in-frame clones and leaves some out. The sample lists 600,000 or so clones; more than 13% were seen once. Specimen: naive CD4+ T cells from blood. This receptor was identified in a man between 18 and 35 years old with type 1 diabetes. The V and J genes are TRBV4-1 and TRBJ2-7, with 8 bases identical to TRBD1. CDR3 sequence (DNA): TGCGCCAGCAGCCAGGGCCAGGGGGCTGGGGAGCAGTACTTC. This gives the protein CASSQGQGAGEQYF.